The text below deals with one T cell receptor (beta chain). Its antigen is unidentified. The CDR3 runs to 14 residues. The germline V gene encodes CDR1 MNHEY and CDR2 SVGAGI. V was shortened by 0 bases and J by 4 bases, with 7 bases between the two germline ends. The data are from a study of blood T cells in healthy people across ages. A sample-barcoded 5' primer and a J-beta primer mix were used in a second PCR of about 7 to 12 cycles. TCRdb independently ran MiXCR on the 5' RACE reads; one entry per CDR3 protein. Of 780,000 or so distinct CDR3 sequences in the sample, roughly 25% are singletons; the top ten hold 3.7%. General study findings and limits: Estimates of total diversity, which came from one million sequenced T cells, were considered to be underestimates. A strong correlation was found between TCR beta diversity and the percentage of naive T cells.

This sample was also put to use in a study of T cells of mothers and their children. As reported in that work: For cDNA synthesis, the complete extracted RNA was used (approximately 1.4 ug per 15 ul). No clone of persistent microchimeric T cells was detected.

The specimen sequenced was blood. The clonotype comes from a boy under 18 in good health. The chain couples TRBV6-5 to TRBJ1-3; D unresolved. The chain's CDR3 is CASSYSEEGNTIYF. The CDR3 nucleotides are TGTGCCAGCAGTTACTCTGAGGAAGGAAACACCATATATTTT.